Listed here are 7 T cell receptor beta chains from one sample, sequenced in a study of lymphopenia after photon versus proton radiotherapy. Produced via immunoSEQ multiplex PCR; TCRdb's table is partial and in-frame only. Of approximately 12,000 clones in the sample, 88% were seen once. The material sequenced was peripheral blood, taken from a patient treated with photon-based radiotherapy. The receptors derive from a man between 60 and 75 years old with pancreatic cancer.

The CDR3 reads CAWRLRRETQYF. The DNA for the CDR3 is TGTGCCTGGAGACTCCGTCGAGAGACCCAGTACTTC. V is TRBV30 and J is TRBJ2-5; D not resolved. Trimming cost V 3 bases and J 4 bases, with 9 bases left between them. The CDR3 is 12 residues long. Germline lookup yields CDR1 GTSNPN and CDR2 SVGIG (reference sequence).

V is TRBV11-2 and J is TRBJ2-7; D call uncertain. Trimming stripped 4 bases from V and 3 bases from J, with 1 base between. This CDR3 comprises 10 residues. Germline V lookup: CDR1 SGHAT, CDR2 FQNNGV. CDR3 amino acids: CASSYYEQYF. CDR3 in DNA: TGTGCCAGCAGCTACTACGAGCAGTACTTC.

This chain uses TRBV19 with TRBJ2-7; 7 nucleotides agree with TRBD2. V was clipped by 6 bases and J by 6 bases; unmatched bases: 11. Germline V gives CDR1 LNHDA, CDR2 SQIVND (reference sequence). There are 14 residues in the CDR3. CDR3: CASRSSGGAGEQYF. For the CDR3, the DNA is TGTGCCAGTAGGTCGTCGGGAGGAGCGGGCGAGCAGTACTTC.

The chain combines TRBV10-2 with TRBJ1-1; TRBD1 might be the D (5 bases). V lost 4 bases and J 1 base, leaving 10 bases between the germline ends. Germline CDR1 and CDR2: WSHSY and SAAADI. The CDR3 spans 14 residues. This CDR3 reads CASSVAGPNTEAFF. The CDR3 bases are TGCGCCAGCAGTGTTGCAGGGCCGAACACTGAAGCTTTCTTT.

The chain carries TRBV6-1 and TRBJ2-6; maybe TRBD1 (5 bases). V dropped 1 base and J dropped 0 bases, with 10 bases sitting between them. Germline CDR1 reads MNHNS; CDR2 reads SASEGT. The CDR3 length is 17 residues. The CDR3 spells CASSEGQSPSGANVLTF. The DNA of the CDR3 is TGTGCCAGCAGTGAAGGACAGAGCCCCTCTGGGGCCAACGTCCTGACTTTC.

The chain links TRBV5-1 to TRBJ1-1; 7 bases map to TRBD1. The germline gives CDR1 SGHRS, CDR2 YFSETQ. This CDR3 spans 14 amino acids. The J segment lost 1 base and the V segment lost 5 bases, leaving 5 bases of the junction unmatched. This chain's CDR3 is CASRLRTGNTEAFF. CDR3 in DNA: TGCGCCAGCAGACTGAGGACAGGGAACACTGAAGCTTTCTTT.

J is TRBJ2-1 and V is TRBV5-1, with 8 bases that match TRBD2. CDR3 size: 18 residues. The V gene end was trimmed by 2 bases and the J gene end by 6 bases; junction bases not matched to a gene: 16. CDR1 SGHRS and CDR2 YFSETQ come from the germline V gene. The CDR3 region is CASSFRWGGAGGSNEQFF. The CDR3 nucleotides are TGCGCCAGCAGCTTTCGTTGGGGTGGCGCGGGGGGAAGCAATGAGCAGTTCTTC.